This T cell receptor beta chain came from a study of T-cell memory formation after mild COVID-19. MiXCR, applied by TCRdb to the 5' RACE reads, yields one record per CDR3 protein. The sample includes about 470,000 distinct CDR3 sequences, 18% of them seen just once. The V gene's germline CDR1 is SEHNR and CDR2 FQNEAQ (reference sequence). Trimming stripped 5 bases from V and 2 bases from J, with 17 bases between. CDR3 size: 16 residues. Findings of the study overall: The study detected some responding clones in pre-infection memory, suggesting cross-reactive memory joined. The study found balanced CD4/CD8 in clones contracting day 15 to 85 and a CD4+ lean in later expanders.

This clonotype occurred a few times. Its antigen is unidentified. The rearrangement uses TRBV7-9 and TRBJ2-3; TRBD2 might be the D (5 bases). Input material: PBMCs or a T cell subset sorted from them (not recorded which). This receptor was identified in an adult woman who had mild COVID-19 (a few samples of this study predate the infection). Cell type and time point are not known. As DNA, the CDR3 is TGTGCCAGCAGCCTTACACTAGTTGCCTACACAGATACGCAGTATTTT. Residues: CASSLTLVAYTDTQYF.